The 13 T cell receptor beta chains below all came from one sample that was sequenced in a study of blood T cell repertoires in COVID-19. Generated by immunoSEQ multiplex PCR, the TCRdb table keeps only in-frame clones and is missing some. The repertoire includes 190,000 or so clones, 86% of them detected once, and more than 7.5% sits in the top ten. What was sequenced was PBMCs or T cells enriched from blood (not recorded which). The receptors stem from a woman younger than 45 who had recovered from COVID-19.

This chain joins TRBV5-8 and TRBJ1-5; no clear D gene. Between the trimmed V and J ends, which lost 5 bases and 3 bases, there was a span of 6 bases. Looked up from germline, CDR1 is SGHTS and CDR2 is YDEGEE. The CDR3 is 12 amino acids. The CDR3, as DNA: TGTGCCAGCAGATCGTCCAATCAGCCCCAGCATTTT. It yields the protein CASRSSNQPQHF.

In its sample, this clone was seen once. The rearrangement joins TRBV25-1 to TRBJ1-2; D gene unclear. The V gene's germline CDR1 is MGHDK and CDR2 SYGVNS. The ends were cut back, 0 bases at V and 0 bases at J, with 8 bases in the middle. CDR3 size: 15 residues. Here the CDR3 reads CASSEYFGTNYGYTF. CDR3 sequence (DNA): TGTGCCAGCAGTGAATATTTCGGGACTAACTATGGCTACACCTTC.

The V and J genes are TRBV7-9 and TRBJ1-1; weak D call: TRBD1 (5 bases). V was trimmed by 3 bases and J by 1 base, leaving 12 bases between them. Germline CDR1 SEHNR, CDR2 FQNEAQ (reference sequence). The CDR3 extends over 15 amino acids. CDR3 in DNA: TGTGCCAGCAGCTTTCAGGTCCAGGGGAACACTGAAGCTTTCTTT. This encodes CASSFQVQGNTEAFF.

This sequence joins TRBV6-1 and TRBJ1-6, with D hard to call. Per germline, CDR1 MNHNS and CDR2 SASEGT. Trimming cost V 3 bases and J 7 bases, with 22 bases left between them. The CDR3 contains 18 residues. As DNA, the CDR3 is TGTGCCAGCAGTGATGGTGTCTTTGCAGAGAGGTGGAATTCACCCCTCCACTTT. It translates to CASSDGVFAERWNSPLHF.

This chain joins TRBV19 and TRBJ1-2, with 9 bases identical to TRBD1. V shed 5 bases and J 4 bases; nucleotides not matched to a gene: 17. The CDR3 spans 18 residues. CDR1 and CDR2 (germline): LNHDA, SQIVND (reference sequence). CDR3 nucleotide sequence: TGTGCCAGTAGTCCCCGTTCCCGACAGGGGGAAAGGGGCTATGGCTACACCTTC. As protein: CASSPRSRQGERGYGYTF.

Here the CDR3 reads CASSGTANQPQHF. CDR3 nucleotide sequence: TGTGCCAGCTCAGGGACAGCCAATCAGCCCCAGCATTTT. The chain joins TRBV7-9 to TRBJ1-5; 7 bases align to TRBD1. V was clipped by 8 bases and J by 3 bases; unmatched bases: 4. Germline CDR1 reads SEHNR; CDR2 reads FQNEAQ (reference sequence). The CDR3 has 13 amino acids.

The J gene is TRBJ1-5, the V gene TRBV6-5, with D unresolved. The V end lost 6 bases, the J end lost 2 bases, and 14 bases lay between the germline ends. This CDR3 has 15 amino acids. CDR1 and CDR2 from the germline V gene are MNHEY and SVGAGI. CDR3 sequence: CASRSQRNRNQPQHF. The CDR3 DNA is TGTGCCAGCAGGAGCCAGCGAAATCGCAATCAGCCCCAGCATTTT.

The rearrangement uses TRBV28 and TRBJ2-7; tentative D call: TRBD2 (5 bases). Germline V gene sequence: CDR1 MDHEN, CDR2 SYDVKM. V shed 6 bases and J shed 4 bases, with 13 bases lying between them. This CDR3 is 13 amino acids long. The CDR3 sequence: CASSETRGYEQYF. CDR3 sequence (DNA): TGTGCCAGCAGCGAAACACGCGGGTACGAGCAGTACTTC.

The J gene is TRBJ1-5, the V gene TRBV24-1, with 9 bases fitting TRBD1. V lost 7 bases to trimming and J lost 0 bases; unmatched junction nucleotides: 12. Germline V lookup: CDR1 KGHDR, CDR2 SFDVKD. The CDR3 covers 18 residues. Written as DNA, the CDR3 is TGTGCCACCAGCTTTTCCGACAGGGGGACGAATAGCAATCAGCCCCAGCATTTT. Residues: CATSFSDRGTNSNQPQHF.

The rearrangement uses TRBV19 and TRBJ1-2; D is unresolved. Germline CDR1 is LNHDA and CDR2 is SQIVND (reference sequence). Trimming took 3 bases from V and 6 from J, leaving 11 bases between them. The CDR3 consists of 13 residues. CDR3 DNA sequence: TGTGCCAGTAGTATCGGCAGGTTGAATGGCTACACCTTC. Amino acid sequence: CASSIGRLNGYTF. The complete variable domain, with remaining parts taken from reference TRBV19 and TRBJ1-2, reads DGGITQSPKYLFRKEGQNVTLSCEQNLNHDAMYWYRQDPGQGLRLIYYSQIVNDFQKGDIAEGYSVSREKKESFPLTVTSAQKNPTAFYLCASSIGRLNGYTFGSGTRLTVV.

The V gene is TRBV27, the J gene TRBJ2-3; possible D gene TRBD2, 6 bases. The length of the CDR3 is 14 residues. Trimming shortened V by 2 bases and J by 2 bases, and 8 bases separated the two germline ends. Germline V gene lookup returns CDR1 MNHEY and CDR2 SMNVEV (reference sequence). The CDR3 region is CASSLIAATDTQYF. The DNA for the CDR3 is TGTGCCAGCAGTTTAATAGCGGCCACAGATACGCAGTATTTT.

The chain employs TRBV28 and TRBJ2-7, with TRBD2 identical over 10 bases. CDR1 and CDR2 from the germline V gene are MDHEN and SYDVKM. Trimming removed 4 bases from V and 6 bases from J; junction bases left unmatched: 12. The CDR3 spans 16 residues. The CDR3 coding sequence is TGTGCCAGCAGTTCATCCCTAGCGGGAGTGGTAGGCGAGCAGTACTTC. Protein product: CASSSSLAGVVGEQYF. The complete variable domain, with remaining parts taken from reference TRBV28 and TRBJ2-7, reads DVKVTQSSRYLVKRTGEKVFLECVQDMDHENMFWYRQDPGLGLRLIYFSYDVKMKEKGDIPEGYSVSREKKERFSLILESASTNQTSMYLCASSSSLAGVVGEQYFGPGTRLTVT.

This chain links TRBV28 with TRBJ1-1; 8 bases fit TRBD1. The CDR3 length is 15 residues. V lost 6 bases and J lost 5; bases outside the gene matches: 11. Per germline, CDR1 MDHEN and CDR2 SYDVKM. The CDR3: CASSPPRTGRTEAFF. The DNA of the CDR3 is TGTGCCAGCAGCCCACCTCGGACAGGGCGTACTGAAGCTTTCTTT.